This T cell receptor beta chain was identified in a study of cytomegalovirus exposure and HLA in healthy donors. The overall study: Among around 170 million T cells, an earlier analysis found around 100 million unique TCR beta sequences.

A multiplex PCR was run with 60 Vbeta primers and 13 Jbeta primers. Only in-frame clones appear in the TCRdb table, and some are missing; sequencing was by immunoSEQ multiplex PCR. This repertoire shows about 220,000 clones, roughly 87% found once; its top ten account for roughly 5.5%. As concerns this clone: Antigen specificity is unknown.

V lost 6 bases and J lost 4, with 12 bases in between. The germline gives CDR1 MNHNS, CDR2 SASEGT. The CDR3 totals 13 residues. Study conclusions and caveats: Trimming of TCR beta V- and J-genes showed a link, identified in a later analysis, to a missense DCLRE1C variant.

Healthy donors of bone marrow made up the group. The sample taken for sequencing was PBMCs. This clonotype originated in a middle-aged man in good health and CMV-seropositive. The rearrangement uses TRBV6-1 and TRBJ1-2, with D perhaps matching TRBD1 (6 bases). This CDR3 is CASSEGDIYGYTF. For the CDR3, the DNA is TGTGCCAGCAGCGAGGGGGATATCTATGGCTACACCTTC.